The 10 T cell receptor beta chains presented below share a single source sample, sequenced in a study of T cell repertoires in cytomegalovirus infection (dated by TCRdb to between 2018 and 2021). The sample's treatment or condition label, in plain terms: in vitro stimulation with specific CMV peptide epitopes to enrich CMV-specific T cells. The antigens of these receptors remain unknown. Sequencing was performed on an Illumina HiSeq 1500. TCRdb itself trimmed the public reads at Q25 with fastp, ran MiXCR and retained productive beta chains. Entries are consolidated by CDR3 protein sequence, retaining the most common genes and DNA. This sample is represented by 200,000 to 250,000 distinct CDR3 sequences; approximately 40% of them were singletons. Clones ranked in the top ten supply 55% to 60% of the sample. The input for sequencing was CD8+ T cells from cultured PBMCs, taken from culture after CMV antigen stimulation. These receptors all come from a human donor in good health (CMV status not recorded). Some clones in this sample may be carry-over from other donors' samples.

V and J are TRBV7-9 and TRBJ1-4; TRBD1 agrees at 7 bases. The CDR3 extends over 14 amino acids. The J segment lost 4 bases and the V segment lost 4 bases, leaving 3 bases of the junction unmatched. Germline V lookup: CDR1 SEHNR, CDR2 FQNEAQ (reference sequence). The CDR3 sequence is CASSSQGDNEKLFF. The CDR3 DNA follows: TGTGCCAGCAGCTCCCAGGGGGATAATGAAAAACTGTTTTTT.

V usage is TRBV27 and J usage is TRBJ1-5; possible D gene TRBD1, 5 bases. Trimming cost V 4 bases and J 4 bases, with 11 bases left between them. CDR3 length: 14 residues. Germline assignment: CDR1 MNHEY and CDR2 SMNVEV (reference sequence). As DNA, the CDR3 is TGTGCCAGCAGTTCGGGACTCCCTAATCAGCCCCAGCATTTT. Its translation is CASSSGLPNQPQHF.

The J gene is TRBJ2-1, the V gene TRBV4-1; 12 bases agree with TRBD1. This CDR3 is 16 amino acids long. V gave up 8 bases and J gave up 5 bases; unmatched junction bases: 10. CDR1 and CDR2 (germline): MGHRA, YSYEKL. This chain's CDR3 is CASSPGQGALDNEQFF. For the CDR3, the DNA is TGCGCCAGCTCCCCGGGACAGGGGGCCCTCGACAATGAGCAGTTCTTC.

This clonotype was seen repeatedly, ten times or more. The CDR3 coding sequence is TGTGCCAGCAGCTTAGTGTCAGCCGGCAGGGGATCCTACAATGAGCAGTTCTTC. This gives the protein CASSLVSAGRGSYNEQFF. The chain joins TRBV11-2 to TRBJ2-1, with a tentative D call TRBD1 (6 bases). The CDR3 consists of 18 residues. Germline V gene sequence: CDR1 SGHAT, CDR2 FQNNGV. Trimming left V 1 base short and J 1 base short, with 17 bases between.

This clonotype was found a few times. The J gene is TRBJ2-7, the V gene TRBV20-1; TRBD2 matches at 10 bases. The V segment lost 2 bases and the J segment 3 bases; nucleotides outside the gene matches: 16. The CDR3 is 18 amino acids. Germline values: CDR1 DFQATT, CDR2 SNEGSKA (reference sequence). CDR3 in DNA: TGCAGTGCTAGAAACACCGAGCTTCTAGCGGGAGATTTCTACGAGCAGTACTTC. Protein sequence: CSARNTELLAGDFYEQYF.

This clonotype was observed many times. This sequence joins TRBV7-9 and TRBJ2-2; 7 positions agree with TRBD1. The CDR3 runs to 16 residues. J was trimmed by 6 bases and V by 5 bases; bases with no gene match: 12. Per germline, CDR1 SEHNR and CDR2 FQNEAQ (reference sequence). Here the CDR3 reads CASSPPGQYISGELFF. Here the CDR3 DNA reads TGTGCCAGCAGCCCGCCGGGACAGTACATATCCGGGGAGCTGTTTTTT.

This clonotype was counted a few times. One base away lies a much larger clone, so this may be a sequencing read error. The V gene is TRBV11-2, the J gene TRBJ2-1; the D is unclear. Germline CDR1 SGHAT, CDR2 FQNNGV. The germline V and J ends were trimmed by 0 bases and 3 bases, with 3 bases remaining between them. The CDR3 is made up of 13 amino acids. The CDR3 here is CASSLEDYNEQFF. The CDR3 nucleotides read TGTGCCAGCAGCTTAGAGGACTACAATGAGCAGTTCTTC.

This clonotype came up many times. The chain combines TRBV7-8 with TRBJ2-1; 10 nucleotides match TRBD2. V trimming: 2 bases; J trimming: 7 bases; junction bases outside the gene matches: 14. This CDR3 spans 18 amino acids. Germline lookup yields CDR1 SGHVS and CDR2 FQNEAQ. CDR3 region: CASSLRAGGLDMWNEQFF. CDR3 bases: TGTGCCAGCAGCTTAAGAGCGGGAGGGCTAGATATGTGGAATGAGCAGTTCTTC.

The J gene is TRBJ2-3, the V gene TRBV9; 7 nucleotides line up with TRBD2. Germline V gives CDR1 SGDLS, CDR2 YYNGEE. CDR3 size: 16 residues. Trimming removed 0 bases from V and 0 bases from J; junction bases left unmatched: 4. The CDR3 sequence: CASSVGGGFSTDTQYF. CDR3 DNA: TGTGCCAGCAGCGTAGGGGGGGGATTTAGCACAGATACGCAGTATTTT.

V gene TRBV10-3 combines with J gene TRBJ2-6; 8 nucleotides match TRBD1. Germline CDR1 ENHRY, CDR2 SYGVKD. The CDR3 loop spans 17 amino acids. The V and J ends lost 8 bases and 1 base, in that order; junction bases with no gene match: 10. The CDR3 loop reads CAIRDRKQKSGANVLTF. The CDR3 DNA follows: TGTGCCATCCGGGACAGGAAACAAAAGTCTGGGGCCAACGTCCTGACTTTC.